Included here is one TCR beta chain sequence, with context. This clonotype was picked up many times. This clone's antigen is unknown. The input lacks base qualities; no much larger clone sits a single base away. Reads for this sample came from an Illumina HiSeq 2500. TCR beta libraries were prepared by quantitative 5'-RACE with molecular barcodes. Concerning the study's data processing: A new computational method based on a probabilistic model of VDJ rearrangement was used to identify disease-linked TCR variants. Starting from the raw public reads, TCRdb applied fastp trimming at Q25, assembled clones with MiXCR and retained in-frame beta chains. Rows merge per CDR3 protein into single entries with the most common DNA and genes. TCRdb, rather than the study authors, made the V and J calls. This sample has 150,000 to 250,000 distinct CDR3 sequences in its table, and 10% to 15% of those were observed once. The ten largest clones represent 15% to 20% of the sample.

The CDR3 runs 16 residues from the cysteine to the phenylalanine. Of all the DNA, just the CDR3 is kept, 48 bases in frame from base 1. Trimming removed 4 bases from V and 10 bases from J; the gene matches leave 13 bases unexplained. The germline V gene (reference sequence) specifies MNHEY as CDR1 and SMNVEV as CDR2. The data belong to a study of CD8 T cells in ankylosing spondylitis (dated by TCRdb to between 2016 and 2019). Regarding the complete study: The study profiled T cell receptor beta repertoires in healthy donors and ankylosing spondylitis patients to find disease-linked TCR variants. The whole study cohort included some 100 healthy donors and roughly 24 ankylosing spondylitis patients. Peripheral blood was sampled, and synovial fluid was also collected from ankylosing spondylitis patients. On the study overall, not on this receptor specifically: A TCR beta motif made up of fewer than 10 highly homologous amino acid variants appeared to be characteristic of blood from ankylosing spondylitis patients. Some TCR beta motif variants had previously been reported in synovial fluid and blood of reactive arthritis patients, which suggested common disease-initiation mechanisms. According to the report, matched synovial fluid samples from ankylosing spondylitis patients were significantly enriched for the disease-linked clones. In peripheral blood, the disease-linked clones were found at relatively low frequencies and had a CD8+ phenotype.

This receptor was identified in a male donor with ankylosing spondylitis or in good health (not recorded which). The V gene is TRBV27 and the J gene is TRBJ2-2; 9 central nucleotides agree with TRBD2. The sequencing input was blood, either unsorted or a sorted T cell fraction (not recorded which). The CDR3 amino acid sequence is: CASSSDQGGGAPELFF. The sequenced DNA is TGTGCCAGCAGTTCCGACCAGGGCGGGGGGGCCCCGGAGCTGTTTTTT.